The clone carrying this TCR beta chain was seen a single time. The data were obtained in a study of blood T cell repertoires in COVID-19. As for the study in general: The analysed material was cDNA or gDNA that came from T cells, B-cell-depleted T cells, or PBMCs.

Original data processing: Estimated nucleated cell counts came from reference gene primer amplification. Clones were read by immunoSEQ multiplex PCR, and TCRdb kept only the in-frame ones, dropping some. V and J calls plus clone size are reproduced from that table; the DNA served to infer D and trimming. The data contain approximately 140,000 clones, approximately 84% of them singletons. The germline V gene encodes CDR1 SGHNT and CDR2 YYREEE (reference sequence). The CDR3 extends over 14 amino acids. Between the trimmed V and J ends, which lost 3 bases and 7 bases, there was a span of 14 bases. The source of this sequence is an elderly woman with acute or convalescent COVID-19. The chain links TRBV5-4 to TRBJ2-1, with D possibly matching TRBD2 (5 bases). The sequenced sample was peripheral blood. The CDR3 nucleotides are TGTGCCAGCAGCTGGTGGGTCCCGGGGAATGAGCAGTTCTTC. Encoded protein: CASSWWVPGNEQFF.